Described below is a single T cell receptor (beta chain) sequence and its context. Trimming removed 7 bases at V and 1 base at J, with 8 bases between. Germline V gene sequence: CDR1 SNHLY, CDR2 FYNNEI. CDR3 length: 13 residues. This table comes from immunoSEQ multiplex PCR, and its TCRdb copy is limited to in-frame clones, with some not included. The sample holds some 20,000 clones, around 90% seen once. The record originates from a study of blood T cell repertoires in COVID-19. The sample consisted of peripheral blood. The clonotype was recovered from a human donor in a cohort sampled during active COVID-19. This chain uses TRBV2 with TRBJ1-3; D uncertain. CDR3 amino acids: CASMADSGNTIYF. CDR3 nucleotide sequence: TGTGCCAGCATGGCGGATTCTGGAAACACCATATATTTT.